This is a list of T cell receptor beta chains from one sample in a study of blood T cell repertoires in COVID-19. Libraries were prepared by immunoSEQ multiplex PCR; TCRdb keeps only in-frame clonotypes and omits some of them. The repertoire holds around 85,000 clones, 90% seen once, with roughly 4.5% in the top ten. Material: peripheral blood. The receptors were sampled from an elderly woman with active or convalescent COVID-19. Both conserved end residues are part of each CDR3. The order of the fields is CDR3 protein, CDR3 DNA, CDR3 length, D gene, J gene, clone size, V gene. A D gene is named only where the DNA matches it firmly. Not every row has a clone size; where given, it reads once, few, many or a size class.

CDR3: CASSSGLAGVDEQFF
DNA: TGTGCCAGCAGTTCCGGACTAGCGGGAGTGGATGAGCAGTTCTTC
length: 15
D: TRBD2
J: TRBJ2-1
size: once
V: TRBV6-1

CDR3: CASSPLTGDQETQYF
DNA: TGCGCCAGCAGCCCGCTTACAGGGGACCAAGAGACCCAGTACTTC
length: 15
D: TRBD1
J: TRBJ2-5
size: -
V: TRBV5-1

CDR3: CASSLVTGASYEQYF
DNA: TGTGCCAGCAGCTTAGTCACAGGGGCCTCCTACGAGCAGTACTTC
length: 15
D: TRBD1
J: TRBJ2-7
size: -
V: TRBV7-2

CDR3: CASRNPGFYEQYF
DNA: TGTGCCAGCAGAAACCCAGGGTTCTACGAGCAGTACTTC
length: 13
D: -
J: TRBJ2-7
size: -
V: TRBV28

CDR3: CASSAPPSGRTDTQYF
DNA: TGTGCCAGCAGCGCCCCTCCTAGCGGGCGCACAGATACGCAGTATTTT
length: 16
D: TRBD2
J: TRBJ2-3
size: -
V: TRBV9

CDR3: CASRGRDRGRQAEAFF
DNA: TGTGCCAGCAGGGGGCGGGACAGGGGGCGTCAGGCTGAAGCTTTCTTT
length: 16
D: TRBD1
J: TRBJ1-1
size: -
V: TRBV28

CDR3: CASSFRQGETQYF
DNA: TGTGCCAGCAGTTTTCGACAGGGAGAGACCCAGTACTTC
length: 13
D: TRBD1
J: TRBJ2-5
size: once
V: TRBV27

CDR3: CAWERDYGVQNTEAFF
DNA: TGTGCCTGGGAGCGGGATTATGGAGTGCAGAACACTGAAGCTTTCTTT
length: 16
D: -
J: TRBJ1-1
size: -
V: TRBV30

CDR3: CASSKSGSSGYNEQFF
DNA: TGTGCCAGCAGCAAGTCGGGGTCTAGCGGATACAATGAGCAGTTCTTC
length: 16
D: TRBD2
J: TRBJ2-1
size: few
V: TRBV7-3

CDR3: CASSSGALGGNEQFF
DNA: TGCGCCAGCAGCTCTGGAGCCTTAGGTGGCAATGAGCAGTTCTTC
length: 15
D: -
J: TRBJ2-1
size: -
V: TRBV5-1

CDR3: CASSLAPGQGLFF
DNA: TGTGCCAGCAGTCTGGCCCCCGGACAGGGTCTGTTTTTT
length: 13
D: TRBD1
J: TRBJ2-2
size: -
V: TRBV6-6

CDR3: CASSQLAGGPSVTDTQYF
DNA: TGTGCCAGCAGCCAGCTAGCGGGAGGGCCTAGTGTCACAGATACGCAGTATTTT
length: 18
D: TRBD2
J: TRBJ2-3
size: -
V: TRBV7-2

CDR3: CASSLEGWPIGRVYEQYF
DNA: TGTGCCAGCAGCTTAGAGGGGTGGCCTATCGGCAGGGTCTACGAGCAGTACTTC
length: 18
D: -
J: TRBJ2-7
size: -
V: TRBV7-6

CDR3: CASSLVRTSGYNEQFF
DNA: TGTGCCAGCAGCTTAGTTCGTACTAGCGGGTACAATGAGCAGTTCTTC
length: 16
D: TRBD2
J: TRBJ2-1
size: -
V: TRBV7-8